This T cell receptor (beta chain) is from a study of molecular identifiers for immune sequencing clone quantification. For the study at large: Five portions were made in replicates from RNA of roughly 18,000 or 92,000 naive CD8 cells, and four underwent sequencing.

A word on this clonotype: Its specificity is unknown.

The study, taken as a whole, reports: Amid 940,000 or so naive cells, spiked Jurkat TCR RNA from one cell was reportedly still detectable.

TCRdb reprocessed the PCR reads via MiXCR and lists one record per CDR3 protein. The data show 97,000 or so distinct CDR3 sequences, with less than 25% seen just once and roughly 1% held by the top ten. The sample consisted of naive CD8+ T cells from blood, with Jurkat cell RNA spiked in. Subset here: FACS-sorted CD8+CD4-CCR7+CD45RA+ naive T cells. This TCR was sampled from a human donor in good health. Some libraries in this study had Jurkat cell RNA spiked in.

CDR3: CASSSGQGFNSPLHF. The CDR3 nucleotides are TGTGCCAGCAGTTCGGGACAGGGGTTCAATTCACCCCTCCACTTT. The chain couples TRBV27 to TRBJ1-6, with TRBD1 matching 10 bases. CDR1 and CDR2 (germline): MNHEY, SMNVEV (reference sequence). V shed 4 bases and J 7 bases; nucleotides not matched to a gene: 4. The CDR3 totals 15 residues.